This T cell receptor (beta chain) was retrieved from a study of blood T cell repertoires in COVID-19. Turning to the study itself: Sites in the United States, Italy and Spain provided acute and convalescent COVID-19 samples. T cells, B-cell-depleted T cells, or PBMCs supplied cDNA or gDNA.

Membership in each cohort depended on participant-reported clinical history. Trimming left V 6 bases short and J 8 bases short, with 16 bases between. The CDR3 has 13 amino acids. Germline V lookup: CDR1 LGHDT, CDR2 YNNKEL (reference sequence). Per the study methods: Estimated nucleated cell counts came from reference gene primer amplification. Some clones are missing from TCRdb's copy, which holds only in-frame ones; the method was immunoSEQ multiplex PCR. V and J calls and clone size follow that table, whereas D and trimming were derived from the DNA. Here the sample spans about 190,000 clones, around 76% being singletons.

This TCR came from a woman aged 50 to 65 with acute COVID-19. The V call is TRBV3-1 (or the pseudogene TRBV3-2), the J call TRBJ1-2; no clear D gene. The sequenced material came from PBMCs or T cells enriched from blood (not recorded which). The CDR3 is CASRGGRASGYTF. In DNA form, the CDR3 reads TGTGCCAGCAGGGGAGGGAGGGCGTCAGGCTACACCTTC.